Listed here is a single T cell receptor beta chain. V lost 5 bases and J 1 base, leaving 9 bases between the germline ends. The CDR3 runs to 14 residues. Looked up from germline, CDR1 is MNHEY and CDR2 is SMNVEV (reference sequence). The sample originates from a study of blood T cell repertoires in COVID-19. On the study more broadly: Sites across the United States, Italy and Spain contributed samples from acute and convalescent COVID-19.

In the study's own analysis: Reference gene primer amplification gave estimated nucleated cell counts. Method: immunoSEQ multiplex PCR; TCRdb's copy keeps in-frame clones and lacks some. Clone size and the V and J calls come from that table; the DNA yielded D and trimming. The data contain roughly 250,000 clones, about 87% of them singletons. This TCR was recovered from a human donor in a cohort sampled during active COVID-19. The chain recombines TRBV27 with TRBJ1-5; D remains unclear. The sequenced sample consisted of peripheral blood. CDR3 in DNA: TGTGCCAGCAGTCAGCGTTCCAGCAATCAGCCCCAGCATTTT. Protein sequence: CASSQRSSNQPQHF.